Each of the 11 T cell receptor beta chains below was sequenced from the same sample in a study of vaccination effects on CD4 cells after COVID-19. Ahead of sequencing, the ViraFEST assay grew antigen-specific CD4+ T cells using viral peptide pools. Upon completion of 10 days in culture, CD4+ T cells were isolated. BNT162b2 vaccine or mRNA-1273 vaccine was given to participants in two doses. Clones were read by immunoSEQ multiplex PCR, and TCRdb kept only the in-frame ones, dropping some. The data hold around 29,000 clones, with approximately 71% observed a single time. Their target antigens are unknown. The specimen comprised CD4+ T cells from PBMCs cultured with HCoV-NL63 spike peptides, sampled after COVID-19 vaccination. These receptor sequences come from a human donor who received a COVID-19 vaccine.

The gene calls are TRBV3-1 (or the pseudogene TRBV3-2) and TRBJ2-5, with 8 nucleotides matching TRBD2. CDR3 length equals 12 residues. Germline assignment: CDR1 LGHDT and CDR2 YNNKEL (reference sequence). With V trimmed by 4 bases and J by 14 bases, 9 bases remained unmatched. The CDR3 sequence: CASSPPGLAGYF. CDR3 DNA: TGTGCCAGCAGCCCCCCTGGACTAGCCGGATACTTC.

The chain combines TRBV11-2 with TRBJ1-5; D ambiguous. V lost 2 bases, J lost 0 bases, and 2 bases lay in between. Germline V gives CDR1 SGHAT, CDR2 FQNNGV. CDR3 length: 13 amino acids. The CDR3 DNA reads TGTGCCAGCAGCTTAAGTAGCAATCAGCCCCAGCATTTT. Translation: CASSLSSNQPQHF.

This chain joins TRBV6-4 and TRBJ2-2; the D is unclear. The germline V gene has CDR1 MRHNA and CDR2 SNTAGT. CDR3 length: 13 amino acids. Trimming pared 0 bases from V and 6 bases from J, leaving 5 bases between. CDR3 coding DNA: TGTGCCAGCAGTGACTCAATCGCCGGGGAGCTGTTTTTT. Translated: CASSDSIAGELFF.

The rearrangement joins TRBV29-1 to TRBJ1-2; D is perhaps TRBD1 (5 bases). CDR3 length equals 13 residues. Germline CDR1 reads SQVTM; CDR2 reads ANQGSEA. Trimming took 2 bases from V and 9 from J, leaving 16 bases between them. The CDR3: CSVESRLTARYTF. The CDR3 DNA sequence: TGCAGCGTTGAATCCAGGTTGACAGCGCGCTACACCTTC.

The table lists this clone with a count of one. The CDR3 loop is CASSREPGSPSGNTIYF. In nucleotides, the CDR3 is TGCGCCAGCAGCCGCGAGCCAGGGAGTCCCTCTGGAAACACCATATATTTT. The chain has TRBV4-1 and TRBJ1-3, with D tentatively TRBD1 (5 bases). Germline V gene lookup returns CDR1 MGHRA and CDR2 YSYEKL. The CDR3 loop spans 17 amino acids. V was clipped by 4 bases and J by 0 bases, with 16 bases between them.

The J gene is TRBJ2-5, the V gene TRBV20-1, with D possibly being TRBD1 (6 bases). V lost 3 bases and J lost 2, with 16 bases in between. The germline V gene encodes CDR1 DFQATT and CDR2 SNEGSKA (reference sequence). The CDR3 is made up of 15 amino acids. The CDR3 is CSASPPDRSQETQYF. The CDR3 DNA follows: TGCAGTGCTAGTCCACCGGACAGAAGTCAAGAGACCCAGTACTTC.

This clone was seen more than once but under ten times. CDR3 region: CASSDGSITYGYTF. CDR3 DNA sequence: TGTGCCAGCTCAGACGGAAGCATAACCTATGGCTACACCTTC. V gene TRBV18 combines with J gene TRBJ1-2; D unresolved. There are 14 residues in the CDR3. Between the trimmed V and J ends, which lost 5 bases and 4 bases, there was a span of 14 bases. Germline V gene sequence: CDR1 KGHSH, CDR2 LQKENI.

The genes are TRBV6-1 and TRBJ1-5; D ambiguous. Between the trimmed V and J ends, which lost 2 bases and 3 bases, there was a span of 11 bases. CDR3 length equals 15 residues. The germline V gene encodes CDR1 MNHNS and CDR2 SASEGT. CDR3 in DNA: TGTGCCAGCAGTGAAAACGGGCACGACAATCAGCCCCAGCATTTT. This gives the protein CASSENGHDNQPQHF.

The J gene is TRBJ1-1, the V gene TRBV5-1; D uncertain. Germline lookup yields CDR1 SGHRS and CDR2 YFSETQ. Trimming left V 1 base short and J 6 bases short, with 10 bases between. This CDR3 is 13 amino acids long. CDR3 sequence: CASSLNQAPEAFF. The CDR3 DNA follows: TGCGCCAGCAGCTTGAACCAGGCCCCTGAAGCTTTCTTT.

This chain joins TRBV5-1 and TRBJ2-6, with TRBD2 as a possible D gene (7 bases). The CDR3 length is 18 residues. Trimming took off 0 bases at V and 1 base at J, with 14 bases between the two ends. Germline loops: CDR1 SGHRS, CDR2 YFSETQ. As DNA, the CDR3 is TGCGCCAGCAGCTTGGGCGGGGGCTCTCTGTCTGGGGCCAACGTCCTGACTTTC. As protein: CASSLGGGSLSGANVLTF.

The gene calls are TRBV11-3 and TRBJ2-6; D tentatively fits TRBD1 or TRBD2 (7 bases each). Deletions cut 0 bases from V and 2 bases from J, with 14 bases between. Germline V gives CDR1 SGHNT, CDR2 YENEEA. CDR3 length: 18 amino acids. The CDR3 region is CASSLDQGGSAGANVLTF. The CDR3 bases are TGTGCCAGCAGCTTAGACCAGGGGGGGTCTGCTGGGGCCAACGTCCTGACTTTC.